Listed below are T cell receptor beta chains from one sample, sequenced in a study of CD8 T cells in ankylosing spondylitis. MiXCR, applied by TCRdb to the 5' RACE reads, yields one record per CDR3 protein. The data hold under 300,000 distinct CDR3 sequences, with roughly 18% observed a single time. Input material: blood, either unsorted or a sorted T cell fraction (not recorded which). Receptors originate from a male donor with ankylosing spondylitis or in good health (not recorded which). Each CDR3 is given with its conserved first and last residue. A D gene is named only where the DNA matches it firmly. The listing skips clone size in some rows; elsewhere it reads once, few, many or a size class.

NA	TRBJ1-3	NA	TRBV20-1	CSASWGNTIYF	TGCAGTGCTAGTTGGGGAAACACCATATATTTT
many	TRBJ2-2	NA	TRBV12-3/TRBV12-4	CASSPEGVGELFF	TGTGCCAGCAGTCCAGAAGGTGTCGGGGAGCTGTTTTTT
NA	TRBJ2-3	NA	TRBV10-2	CASSEVLVTDTQYF	TGCGCCAGCAGTGAGGTACTAGTAACAGATACGCAGTATTTT
many	TRBJ2-1	NA	TRBV20-1	CSARIGWSSYNEQFF	TGCAGTGCTAGAATCGGCTGGAGCTCCTACAATGAGCAGTTCTTC
few	TRBJ2-7	NA	TRBV5-1	CASSPNEVGSYEQYF	TGCGCCAGCAGCCCCAATGAAGTAGGGTCCTACGAGCAGTACTTC
NA	TRBJ2-1	TRBD2	TRBV12-3/TRBV12-4	CASSLGVAGGGNEQFF	TGTGCCAGCAGTTTAGGGGTGGCGGGAGGAGGGAATGAGCAGTTCTTC
NA	TRBJ2-2	NA	TRBV12-3/TRBV12-4	CASSSRSSGELFF	TGTGCCAGCAGTTCCAGGAGCTCCGGGGAGCTGTTTTTT
NA	TRBJ2-3	TRBD1	TRBV6-5	CASSYNLGQGVTDTQYF	TGTGCCAGCAGTTACAATCTGGGACAGGGGGTTACAGATACGCAGTATTTT
NA	TRBJ2-2	NA	TRBV29-1	CSATSGGTGELFF	TGCAGCGCCACCTCTGGGGGCACCGGGGAGCTGTTTTTT
many	TRBJ2-7	NA	TRBV6-2/TRBV6-3	CASSYYPTYEQYF	TGTGCCAGCAGTTACTACCCCACCTACGAGCAGTACTTC
NA	TRBJ2-7	TRBD2	TRBV4-3	CASSQDSGGRREQYF	TGCGCCAGCAGCCAAGATTCGGGGGGGCGCAGGGAGCAGTACTTC
NA	TRBJ1-1	NA	TRBV15	CATSSDEDVGWNTEAFF	TGTGCCACCAGCAGTGATGAGGACGTGGGCTGGAACACTGAAGCTTTCTTT
few	TRBJ2-1	TRBD2	TRBV11-1	CASSINLGASGRGANEQFF	TGTGCCAGCAGCATCAACCTAGGGGCTAGCGGGAGGGGGGCCAATGAGCAGTTCTTC
many	TRBJ2-7	TRBD2	TRBV4-2	CASSHGGLADNSYEQYF	TGTGCCAGCAGCCATGGGGGACTAGCGGACAACTCCTACGAGCAGTACTTC
NA	TRBJ2-1	TRBD1	TRBV2	CTFSPGTGGPFAYNEQFF	TGTACCTTCAGCCCCGGGACAGGGGGGCCGTTCGCCTACAATGAGCAGTTCTTC
few	TRBJ1-5	NA	TRBV5-6	CASSLLAEDQPQHF	TGTGCCAGCAGCTTGTTGGCCGAGGACCAGCCCCAGCATTTT
NA	TRBJ1-1	NA	TRBV12-2	CASRTGNTADTEAFF	TGTGCAAGTCGCACGGGAAACACAGCAGACACTGAAGCTTTCTTT
NA	TRBJ2-1	NA	TRBV29-1	CSVVGSRDSNSYNEQFF	TGCAGCGTTGTGGGATCCCGGGACTCCAACTCCTACAATGAGCAGTTCTTC
many	TRBJ2-1	TRBD2	TRBV6-4	CASSDSSGSNEQFF	TGTGCCAGCAGTGACTCTAGCGGGAGCAATGAGCAGTTCTTC
NA	TRBJ2-1	NA	TRBV20-1	CSASPANNEQFF	TGCAGTGCTTCTCCCGCAAACAATGAGCAGTTCTTC
many	TRBJ2-7	NA	TRBV4-1	CASSQDGNLYEQYF	TGCGCCAGCAGCCAAGATGGGAACCTCTACGAGCAGTACTTC
NA	TRBJ2-5	TRBD2	TRBV5-1	CASSRWTSGSETQYF	TGCGCCAGCAGCCGATGGACTAGCGGGAGTGAGACCCAGTACTTC
many	TRBJ2-1	NA	TRBV9	CASSVETGTGNEQFF	TGTGCCAGCAGCGTAGAAACAGGGACGGGCAATGAGCAGTTCTTC
NA	TRBJ2-1	NA	TRBV4-3	CASSQDWRQGMNEQFF	TGCGCCAGCAGCCAAGATTGGCGGCAGGGGATGAATGAGCAGTTCTTC
many	TRBJ1-1	TRBD1	TRBV6-1	CASEDREGTEAFF	TGTGCCAGCGAAGACAGGGAGGGCACTGAAGCTTTCTTT
NA	TRBJ2-1	TRBD2	TRBV11-2	CASSLGTSGMNEQFF	TGTGCCAGCAGCTTAGGGACTAGCGGGATGAATGAGCAGTTCTTC
NA	TRBJ2-3	NA	TRBV4-1	CASSQVNTDTQYF	TGCGCCAGCAGCCAAGTGAACACAGATACGCAGTATTTT
NA	TRBJ1-2	TRBD1	TRBV25-1	CASGGQGADGYTF	TGTGCCAGCGGAGGACAGGGGGCGGATGGCTACACCTTC
NA	TRBJ2-1	NA	TRBV29-1	CSVQSDYNEQFF	TGCAGCGTTCAGAGCGACTACAATGAGCAGTTCTTC
NA	TRBJ1-5	TRBD1	TRBV6-6	CASTQGGQPQHF	TGTGCCAGCACTCAGGGGGGACAGCCCCAGCATTTT
NA	TRBJ2-7	NA	TRBV4-1	CASSHSGLAAYEQYF	TGCGCCAGCAGCCATTCTGGACTCGCGGCCTACGAGCAGTACTTC
NA	TRBJ2-7	NA	TRBV5-1	CASSFDVSYEQYF	TGCGCCAGCAGCTTTGACGTATCCTACGAGCAGTACTTC
few	TRBJ2-7	TRBD2	TRBV4-2	CASSQGASGGYEQYF	TGTGCCAGCAGCCAAGGCGCTAGCGGGGGTTACGAGCAGTACTTC
NA	TRBJ2-1	TRBD2	TRBV9	CASSNSKTSGRLSSYNEQFF	TGTGCCAGCAGCAACTCTAAAACTAGCGGGAGGCTGAGCTCCTACAATGAGCAGTTCTTC
many	TRBJ2-7	NA	TRBV9	CASSPLERPTYEQYF	TGTGCCAGCAGCCCCCTTGAGCGACCGACCTACGAGCAGTACTTC
few	TRBJ2-1	NA	TRBV5-5	CASSFFKSSYNEQFF	TGTGCCAGCAGCTTTTTTAAGAGCTCCTACAATGAGCAGTTCTTC
few	TRBJ2-1	NA	TRBV20-1	CSARRPTYNEQFF	TGCAGTGCTAGAAGACCAACCTACAATGAGCAGTTCTTC